Listed below are T cell receptor beta chains from one sample, sequenced in a study of T cells in Graves' hyperthyroidism and ophthalmopathy. TCRdb called the multiplex PCR reads again in MiXCR, with one record for every CDR3 protein. The sample contains under 350,000 distinct CDR3 sequences, roughly 15% of which appear only once. The sequencing sample was made of blood. These receptors originate from a woman in her forties with Graves' ophthalmopathy. Both conserved end residues are part of each CDR3. A D gene is named only where the DNA matches it firmly. Where a row states a size, it is once, few, many or the class of an expanded clone; other rows omit it.

D: TRBD1
V: TRBV20-1
size: -
J: TRBJ2-5
CDR3: CSARDQGRGHETQYF

D: TRBD2
V: TRBV20-1
size: many
J: TRBJ2-5
CDR3: CSARDSGGAETQYF

D: -
V: TRBV5-6
size: few
J: TRBJ1-1
CDR3: CASSFQTGRWTEAFF

D: -
V: TRBV6-1
size: many
J: TRBJ2-2
CDR3: CASSPLARTGELFF

D: -
V: TRBV10-1
size: -
J: TRBJ2-7
CDR3: CATDPHEQYF

D: -
V: TRBV2
size: many
J: TRBJ1-5
CDR3: CASSESTDYSNQPQHF

D: -
V: TRBV10-3
size: many
J: TRBJ2-5
CDR3: CAISEDQETQYF

D: TRBD1
V: TRBV20-1
size: many
J: TRBJ2-3
CDR3: CSARALTGGDTQYF

D: -
V: TRBV28
size: many
J: TRBJ1-6
CDR3: CASRRGLANSPLHF

D: -
V: TRBV20-1
size: -
J: TRBJ2-3
CDR3: CSARDLQGASTDTQYF

D: TRBD1
V: TRBV28
size: many
J: TRBJ1-5
CDR3: CASCPATGPNQPQHF

D: -
V: TRBV20-1
size: few
J: TRBJ1-1
CDR3: CSARDYRGTTEAFF

D: -
V: TRBV20-1
size: few
J: TRBJ2-1
CDR3: CSARTSENEQFF

D: TRBD2
V: TRBV5-1
size: few
J: TRBJ2-2
CDR3: CASSLTVAGERTGELFF

D: -
V: TRBV6-1
size: many
J: TRBJ2-7
CDR3: CASSARQEQYF

D: -
V: TRBV5-6
size: many
J: TRBJ1-1
CDR3: CASSSLSGTVTEAFF

D: TRBD2
V: TRBV7-8
size: -
J: TRBJ2-5
CDR3: CASSLARGLAGVWGKETQYF

D: -
V: TRBV10-3
size: many
J: TRBJ2-5
CDR3: CAITGYPETQYF

D: -
V: TRBV2
size: many
J: TRBJ2-1
CDR3: CASSSQHEQFF

D: TRBD1
V: TRBV7-8
size: -
J: TRBJ2-5
CDR3: CDSIGQEETQDF